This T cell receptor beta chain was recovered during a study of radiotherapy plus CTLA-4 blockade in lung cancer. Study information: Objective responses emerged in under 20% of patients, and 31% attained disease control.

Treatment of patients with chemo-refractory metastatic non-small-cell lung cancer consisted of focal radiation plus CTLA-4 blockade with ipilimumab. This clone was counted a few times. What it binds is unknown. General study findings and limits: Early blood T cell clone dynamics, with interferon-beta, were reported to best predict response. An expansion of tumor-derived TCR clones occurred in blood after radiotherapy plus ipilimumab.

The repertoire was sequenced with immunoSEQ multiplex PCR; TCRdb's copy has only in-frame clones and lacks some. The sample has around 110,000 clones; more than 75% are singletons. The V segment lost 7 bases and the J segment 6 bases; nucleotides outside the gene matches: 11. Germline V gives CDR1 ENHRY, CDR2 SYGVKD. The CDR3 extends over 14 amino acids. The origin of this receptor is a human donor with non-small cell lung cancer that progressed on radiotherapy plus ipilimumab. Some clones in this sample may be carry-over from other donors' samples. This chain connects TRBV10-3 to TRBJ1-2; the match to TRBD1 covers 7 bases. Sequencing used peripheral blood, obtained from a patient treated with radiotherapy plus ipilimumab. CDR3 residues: CAITSRGGDDGYTF. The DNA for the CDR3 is TGTGCCATCACAAGCAGGGGGGGAGACGATGGCTACACCTTC.